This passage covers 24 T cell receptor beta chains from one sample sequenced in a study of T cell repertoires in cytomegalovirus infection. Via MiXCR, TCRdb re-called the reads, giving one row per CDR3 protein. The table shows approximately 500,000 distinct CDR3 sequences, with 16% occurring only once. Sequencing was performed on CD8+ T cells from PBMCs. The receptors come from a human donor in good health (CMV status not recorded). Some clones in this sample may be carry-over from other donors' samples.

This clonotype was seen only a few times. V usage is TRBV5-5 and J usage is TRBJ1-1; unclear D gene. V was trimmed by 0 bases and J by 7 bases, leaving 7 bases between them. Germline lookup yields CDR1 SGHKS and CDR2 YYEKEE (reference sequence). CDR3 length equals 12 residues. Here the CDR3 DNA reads TGTGCCAGCAGCTTGGATCCGAGTGAAGCTTTCTTT. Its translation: CASSLDPSEAFF.

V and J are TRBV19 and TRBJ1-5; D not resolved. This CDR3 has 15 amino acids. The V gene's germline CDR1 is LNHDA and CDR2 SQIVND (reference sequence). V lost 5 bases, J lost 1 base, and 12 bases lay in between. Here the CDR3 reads CASSPNLGSNQPQHF. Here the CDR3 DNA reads TGTGCCAGTAGTCCCAACCTCGGAAGCAATCAGCCCCAGCATTTT.

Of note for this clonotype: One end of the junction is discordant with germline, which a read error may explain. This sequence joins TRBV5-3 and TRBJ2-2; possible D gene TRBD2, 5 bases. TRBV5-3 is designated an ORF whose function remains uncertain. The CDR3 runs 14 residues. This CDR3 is CASSLIINTGVLFF. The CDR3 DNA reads TGTGCCAGCAGCTTGATTATTAACACCGGGGTGCTGTTTTTT.

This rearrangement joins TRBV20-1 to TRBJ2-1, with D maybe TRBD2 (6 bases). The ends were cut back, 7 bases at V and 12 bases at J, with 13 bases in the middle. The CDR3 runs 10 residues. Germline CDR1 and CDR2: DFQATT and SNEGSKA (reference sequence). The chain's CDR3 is CSVPGGTQFF. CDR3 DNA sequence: TGCAGTGTCCCCGGGGGAACGCAGTTCTTC.

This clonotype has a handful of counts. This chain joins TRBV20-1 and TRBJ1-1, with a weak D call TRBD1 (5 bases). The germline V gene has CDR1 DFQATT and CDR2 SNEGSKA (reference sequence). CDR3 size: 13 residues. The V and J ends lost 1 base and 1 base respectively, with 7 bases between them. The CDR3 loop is CSARVRENTEAFF. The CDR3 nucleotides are TGCAGTGCTAGAGTCAGGGAGAACACTGAAGCTTTCTTT.

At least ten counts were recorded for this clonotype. This CDR3 is CASSYRDQQETQYF. The CDR3 region has the DNA TGTGCCAGCAGTTACCGGGACCAACAAGAGACCCAGTACTTC. The J gene is TRBJ2-5, the V gene TRBV6-6, with D perhaps assigned TRBD1 or TRBD2 (5 bases each). With 2 bases removed from V and 2 bases from J, the gap between germline ends came to 9 bases. The germline V gene encodes CDR1 MNHNY and CDR2 SVGAGI (reference sequence). The CDR3 contains 14 residues.

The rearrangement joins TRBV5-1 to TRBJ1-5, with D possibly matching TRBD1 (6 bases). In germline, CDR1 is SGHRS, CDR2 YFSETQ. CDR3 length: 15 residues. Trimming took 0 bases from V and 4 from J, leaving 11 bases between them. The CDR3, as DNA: TGCGCCAGCAGCTTGGCCGGGACACCGAATCAGCCCCAGCATTTT. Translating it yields CASSLAGTPNQPQHF.

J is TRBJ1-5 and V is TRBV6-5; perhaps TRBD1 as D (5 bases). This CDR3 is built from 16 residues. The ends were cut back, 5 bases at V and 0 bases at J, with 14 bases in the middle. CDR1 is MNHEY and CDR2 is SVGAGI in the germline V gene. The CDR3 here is CASSPFQGDSNQPQHF. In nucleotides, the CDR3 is TGTGCCAGCAGTCCCTTTCAGGGCGATAGCAATCAGCCCCAGCATTTT.

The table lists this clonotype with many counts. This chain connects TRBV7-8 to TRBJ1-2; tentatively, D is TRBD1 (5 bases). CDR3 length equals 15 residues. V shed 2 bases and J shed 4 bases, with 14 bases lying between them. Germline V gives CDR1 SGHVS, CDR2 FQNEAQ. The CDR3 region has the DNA TGTGCCAGCAGCTTAAAAGGGGTCAAGATCTATGGCTACACCTTC. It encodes CASSLKGVKIYGYTF.

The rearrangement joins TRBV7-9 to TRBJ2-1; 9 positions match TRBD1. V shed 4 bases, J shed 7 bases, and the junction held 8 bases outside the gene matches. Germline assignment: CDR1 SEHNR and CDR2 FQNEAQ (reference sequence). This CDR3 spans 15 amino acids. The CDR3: CASSSLRTGENEQFF. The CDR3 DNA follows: TGTGCCAGCAGCTCCCTCAGGACAGGGGAGAATGAGCAGTTCTTC.

The CDR3 loop is CASREGLAGPHTQYF. In nucleotides, the CDR3 is TGCGCCAGCAGAGAGGGACTAGCGGGACCCCATACGCAGTATTTT. The chain couples TRBV10-2 to TRBJ2-3; the match to TRBD2 covers 13 bases. The CDR3 totals 15 residues. Germline V lookup: CDR1 WSHSY, CDR2 SAAADI. J gave up 7 bases and V 6 bases, and 7 bases lay outside the gene matches.

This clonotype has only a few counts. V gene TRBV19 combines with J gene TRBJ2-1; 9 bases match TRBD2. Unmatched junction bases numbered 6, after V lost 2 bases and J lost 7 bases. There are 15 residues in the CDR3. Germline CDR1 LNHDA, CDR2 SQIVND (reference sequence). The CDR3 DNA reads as TGTGCCAGTAGTATATACCTAGCGGGATATAATGAGCAGTTCTTC. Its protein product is CASSIYLAGYNEQFF.

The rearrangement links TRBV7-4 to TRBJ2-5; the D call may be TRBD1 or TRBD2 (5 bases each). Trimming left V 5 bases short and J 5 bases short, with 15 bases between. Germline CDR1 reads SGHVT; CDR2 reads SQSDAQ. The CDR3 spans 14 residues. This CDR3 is CASSNGASRETQYF. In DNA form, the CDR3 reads TGTGCCAGCAGCAACGGGGCGTCGAGGGAGACCCAGTACTTC.

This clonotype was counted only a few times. The CDR3 region has the DNA TGTGCCAGCAGCCATGGGGGACCCAGGGGGCCCTGGGGCTACACCTTC. Its translation: CASSHGGPRGPWGYTF. The chain is built from TRBV5-6 and TRBJ1-2, with TRBD1 identical over 8 bases. The trim removed 4 bases at V and 8 bases at J, leaving 16 bases unmatched. Germline V gene sequence: CDR1 SGHDT, CDR2 YYEEEE. This CDR3 spans 16 amino acids.

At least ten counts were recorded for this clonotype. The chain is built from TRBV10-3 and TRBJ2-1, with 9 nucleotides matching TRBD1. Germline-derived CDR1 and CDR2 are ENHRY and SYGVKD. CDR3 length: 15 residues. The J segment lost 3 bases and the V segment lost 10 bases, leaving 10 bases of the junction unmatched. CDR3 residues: CASMVGTGIYNEQFF. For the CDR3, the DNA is TGTGCCAGCATGGTTGGGACAGGGATCTACAATGAGCAGTTCTTC.

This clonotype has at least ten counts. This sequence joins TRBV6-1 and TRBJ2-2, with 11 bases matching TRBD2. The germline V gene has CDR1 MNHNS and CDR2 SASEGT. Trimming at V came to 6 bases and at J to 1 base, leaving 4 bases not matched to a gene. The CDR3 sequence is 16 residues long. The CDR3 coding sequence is TGTGCCAGCAGCGGGGGACTAGCGGAGAACACCGGGGAGCTGTTTTTT. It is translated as CASSGGLAENTGELFF.

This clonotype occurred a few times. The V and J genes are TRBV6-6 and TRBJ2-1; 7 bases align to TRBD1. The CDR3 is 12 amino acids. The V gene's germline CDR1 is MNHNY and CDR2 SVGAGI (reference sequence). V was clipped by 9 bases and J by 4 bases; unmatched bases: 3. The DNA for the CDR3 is TGTGCCAGTCAGGGGGTTTACAATGAGCAGTTCTTC. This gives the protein CASQGVYNEQFF.

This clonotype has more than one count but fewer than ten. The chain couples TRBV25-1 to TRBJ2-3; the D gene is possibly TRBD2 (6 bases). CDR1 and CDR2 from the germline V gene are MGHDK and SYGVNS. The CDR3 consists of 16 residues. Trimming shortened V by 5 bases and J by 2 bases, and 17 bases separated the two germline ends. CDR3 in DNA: TGTGCCAGCAGTCGTCGGGGGTATCAACTCACAGATACGCAGTATTTT. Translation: CASSRRGYQLTDTQYF.

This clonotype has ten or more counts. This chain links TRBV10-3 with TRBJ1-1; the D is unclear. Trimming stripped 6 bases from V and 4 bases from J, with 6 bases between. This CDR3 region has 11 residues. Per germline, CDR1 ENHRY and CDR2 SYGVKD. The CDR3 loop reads CAIRAGTEAFF. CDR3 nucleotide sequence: TGTGCCATCAGGGCTGGCACTGAAGCTTTCTTT.

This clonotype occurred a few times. CDR3 amino acids: CASSEALRGNQPQHF. The CDR3 DNA is TGTGCCAGCAGTGAAGCGCTTCGGGGGAATCAGCCCCAGCATTTT. The chain employs TRBV2 and TRBJ1-5; maybe TRBD1 (5 bases). The V and J ends lost 0 bases and 4 bases respectively, with 10 bases between them. The germline CDR1 and CDR2 sequences are SNHLY and FYNNEI. This CDR3 comprises 15 residues.

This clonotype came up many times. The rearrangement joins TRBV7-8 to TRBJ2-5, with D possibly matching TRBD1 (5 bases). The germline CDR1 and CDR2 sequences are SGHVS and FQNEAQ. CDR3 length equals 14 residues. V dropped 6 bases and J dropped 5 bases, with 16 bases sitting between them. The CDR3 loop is CASSFPSGWETQYF. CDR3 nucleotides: TGTGCCAGCAGTTTCCCCTCAGGGTGGGAGACCCAGTACTTC. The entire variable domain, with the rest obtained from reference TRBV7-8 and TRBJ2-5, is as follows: GAGVSQSPRYKVAKRGQDVALRCDPISGHVSLFWYQQALGQGPEFLTYFQNEAQLDKSGLPSDRFFAERPEGSVSTLKIQRTQQEDSAVYLCASSFPSGWETQYFGPGTRLLVL.

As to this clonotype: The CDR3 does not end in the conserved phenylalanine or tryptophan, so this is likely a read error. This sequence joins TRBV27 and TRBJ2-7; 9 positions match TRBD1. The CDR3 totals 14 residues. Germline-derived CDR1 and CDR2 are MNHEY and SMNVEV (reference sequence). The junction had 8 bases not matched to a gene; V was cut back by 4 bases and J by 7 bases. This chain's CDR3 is CASSYTGTGSEQYL. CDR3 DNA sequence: TGTGCCAGCAGTTACACCGGGACAGGGAGTGAGCAGTACTTA.

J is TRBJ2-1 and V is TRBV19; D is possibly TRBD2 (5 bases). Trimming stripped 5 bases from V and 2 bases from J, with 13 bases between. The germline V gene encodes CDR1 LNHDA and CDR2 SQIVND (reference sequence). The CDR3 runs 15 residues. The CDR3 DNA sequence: TGTGCCAGTAGTCCAGGACTGGGAGCCTACAATGAGCAGTTCTTC. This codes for CASSPGLGAYNEQFF.

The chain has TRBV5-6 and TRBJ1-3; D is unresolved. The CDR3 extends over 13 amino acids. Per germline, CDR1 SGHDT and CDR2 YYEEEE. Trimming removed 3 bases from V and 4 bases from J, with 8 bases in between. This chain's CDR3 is CASSYKVGNTIYF. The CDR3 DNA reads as TGTGCCAGCAGCTATAAAGTGGGAAACACCATATATTTT.